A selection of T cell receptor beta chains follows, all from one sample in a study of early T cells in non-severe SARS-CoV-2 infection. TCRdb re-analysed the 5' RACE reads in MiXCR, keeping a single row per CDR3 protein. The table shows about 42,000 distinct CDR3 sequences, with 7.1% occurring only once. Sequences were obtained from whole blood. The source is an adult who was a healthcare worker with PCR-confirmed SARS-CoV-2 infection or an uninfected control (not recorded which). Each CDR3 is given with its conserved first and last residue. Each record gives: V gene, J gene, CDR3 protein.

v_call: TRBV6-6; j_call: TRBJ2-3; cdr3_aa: CASSPRDRGADTQYF
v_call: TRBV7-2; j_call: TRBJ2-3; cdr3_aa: CASCPSNERDTQYF
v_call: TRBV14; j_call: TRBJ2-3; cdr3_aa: CASSTRLAVSGNTQYF
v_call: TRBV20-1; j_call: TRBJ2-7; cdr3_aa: CSAGLVAPHEQYF
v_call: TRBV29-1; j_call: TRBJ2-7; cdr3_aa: CSVEGDEQYF
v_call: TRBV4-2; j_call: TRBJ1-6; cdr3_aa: CASSQVVPGQSSYNSPLHF
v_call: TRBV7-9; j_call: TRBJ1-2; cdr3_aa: CASSPEGYGYTF
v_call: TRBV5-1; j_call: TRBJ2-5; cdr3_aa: CASTLEFQETQYF
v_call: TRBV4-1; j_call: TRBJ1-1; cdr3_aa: CASSQVADTLSEAFF
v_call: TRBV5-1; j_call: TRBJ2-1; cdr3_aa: CASSLDPLPANEQFF
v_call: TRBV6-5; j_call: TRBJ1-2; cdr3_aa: CASSSGQEINYGYTF
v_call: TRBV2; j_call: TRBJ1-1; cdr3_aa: CASGRDTENTEAFF
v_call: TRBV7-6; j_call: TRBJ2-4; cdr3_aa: CASSFGQGDGLAKNIQYF
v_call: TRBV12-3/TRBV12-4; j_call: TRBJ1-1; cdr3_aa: CASHGGGNTEAFF
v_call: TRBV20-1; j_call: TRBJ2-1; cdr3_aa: CSAQRGGQNEQFF
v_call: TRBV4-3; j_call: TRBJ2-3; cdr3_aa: CASSQDEGLPDTQYF
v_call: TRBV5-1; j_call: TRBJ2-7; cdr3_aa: CASSSTPTYEQYF
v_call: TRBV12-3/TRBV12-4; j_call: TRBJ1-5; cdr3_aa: CASSLGTGYLQPQHF
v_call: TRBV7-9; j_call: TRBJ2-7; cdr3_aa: CASSFGRDYEQYF
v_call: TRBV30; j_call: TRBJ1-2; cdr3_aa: CAWAPRTDYGYTF
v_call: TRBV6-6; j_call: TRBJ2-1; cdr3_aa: CASSLDRGGSNEQFF
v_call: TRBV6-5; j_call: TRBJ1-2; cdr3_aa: CASSGGLSGYTF
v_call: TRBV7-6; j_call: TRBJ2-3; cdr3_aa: CASSFGQKGDTQYF
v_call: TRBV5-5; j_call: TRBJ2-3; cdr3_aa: CASSWGDRGSTDTQYF
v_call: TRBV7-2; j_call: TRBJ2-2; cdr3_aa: CASSPSGGALTGELFF
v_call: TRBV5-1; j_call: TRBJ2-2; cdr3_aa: CASSPGLAGITGELFF
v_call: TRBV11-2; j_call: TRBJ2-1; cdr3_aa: CASSGRGNTGNEQFF
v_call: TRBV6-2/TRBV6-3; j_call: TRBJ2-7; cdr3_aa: CASSSGTDYEQYF
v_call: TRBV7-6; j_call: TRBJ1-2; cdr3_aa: CASSLGGAGTGGYTF
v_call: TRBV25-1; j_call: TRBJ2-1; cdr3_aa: CASSDTSGVSYNEQFF
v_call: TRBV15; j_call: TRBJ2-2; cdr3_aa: CATSRGGAQNTGELFF
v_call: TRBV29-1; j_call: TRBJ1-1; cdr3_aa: CSVQLGRGRDTEAFF
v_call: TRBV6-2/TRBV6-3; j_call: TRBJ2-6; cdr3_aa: CASSYSGQISGANVLTF
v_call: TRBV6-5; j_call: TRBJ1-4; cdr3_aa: CASSYFRSANEKLFF
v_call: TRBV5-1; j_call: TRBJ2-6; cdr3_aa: CASSLRSGANVLTF
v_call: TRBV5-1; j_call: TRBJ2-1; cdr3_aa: CASRYGGAVTSSYNEQFF
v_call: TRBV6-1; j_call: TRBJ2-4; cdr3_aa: CASSEISLPGAKNIQYF
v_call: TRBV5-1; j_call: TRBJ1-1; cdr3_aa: CASSLTRAGEAFF
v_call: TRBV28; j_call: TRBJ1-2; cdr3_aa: CASSPAGQGGTDGYTF
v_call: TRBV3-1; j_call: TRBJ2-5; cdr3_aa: CASSQDIKKTQYF
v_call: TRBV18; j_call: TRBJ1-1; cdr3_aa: CASSITGKWDTEAFF
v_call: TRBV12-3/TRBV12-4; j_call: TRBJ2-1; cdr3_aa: CASRSQGAGNYNEQFF
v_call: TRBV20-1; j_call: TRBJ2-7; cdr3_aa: CSARVPTYEQYF
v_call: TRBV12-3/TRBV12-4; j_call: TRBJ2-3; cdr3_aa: CASSPGQGYGDTQYF
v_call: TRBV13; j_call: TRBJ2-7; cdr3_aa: CASSLRPSSDEQYF
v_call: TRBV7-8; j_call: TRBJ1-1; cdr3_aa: CASSLERANTEAFF
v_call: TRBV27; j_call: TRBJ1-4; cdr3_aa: CASKRDTYEKLFF
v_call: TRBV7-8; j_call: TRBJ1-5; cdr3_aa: CASSQSGGNQPQHF
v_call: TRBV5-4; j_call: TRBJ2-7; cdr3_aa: CASSPSDGGFYEQYF
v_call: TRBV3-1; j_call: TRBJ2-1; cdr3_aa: CASSFQGREQFF
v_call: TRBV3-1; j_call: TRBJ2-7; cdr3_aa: CASSQGGTSDSSYEQYF
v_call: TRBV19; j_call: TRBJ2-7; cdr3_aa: CASSLFSNSYEQYF
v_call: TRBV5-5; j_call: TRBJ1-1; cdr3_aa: CASSLAGTGGTEAFF
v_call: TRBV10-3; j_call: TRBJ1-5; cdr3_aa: CAISEGIRVGQPQHF
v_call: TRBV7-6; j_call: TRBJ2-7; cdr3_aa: CASSPYGQLAARSYEQYF
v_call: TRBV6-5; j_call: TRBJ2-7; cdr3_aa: CASSYSGQVGGSYEQYF
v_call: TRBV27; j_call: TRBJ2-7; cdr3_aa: CASSLTPGRVTVYEQYF